This T cell receptor (beta chain) was retrieved from a study of T cells in Graves' hyperthyroidism and ophthalmopathy. In this sample, this clonotype turned up many times. CDR1 is DFQATT, CDR2 SNEGSKA, per germline (reference sequence). The CDR3 is 12 amino acids. V shed 6 bases and J 8 bases; nucleotides not matched to a gene: 4. Amplification of TCR beta CDR3 regions used RNA as the template. An initial round of RT-PCR targeting the TCR CDR3 relied on the HTBI primer set. A single record per CDR3 protein comes from TCRdb applying MiXCR to the multiplex PCR reads. Of approximately 520,000 distinct CDR3 sequences listed, less than 25% are singletons.

The TCR was taken from a man between 18 and 35 years old with Graves' hyperthyroidism. Sequenced material: blood. The rearrangement links TRBV20-1 to TRBJ1-2; TRBD1 aligns across 12 bases. The CDR3 loop reads CSAGQGAPGYTF. The CDR3 DNA sequence: TGCAGTGCGGGACAGGGGGCGCCGGGCTACACCTTC.